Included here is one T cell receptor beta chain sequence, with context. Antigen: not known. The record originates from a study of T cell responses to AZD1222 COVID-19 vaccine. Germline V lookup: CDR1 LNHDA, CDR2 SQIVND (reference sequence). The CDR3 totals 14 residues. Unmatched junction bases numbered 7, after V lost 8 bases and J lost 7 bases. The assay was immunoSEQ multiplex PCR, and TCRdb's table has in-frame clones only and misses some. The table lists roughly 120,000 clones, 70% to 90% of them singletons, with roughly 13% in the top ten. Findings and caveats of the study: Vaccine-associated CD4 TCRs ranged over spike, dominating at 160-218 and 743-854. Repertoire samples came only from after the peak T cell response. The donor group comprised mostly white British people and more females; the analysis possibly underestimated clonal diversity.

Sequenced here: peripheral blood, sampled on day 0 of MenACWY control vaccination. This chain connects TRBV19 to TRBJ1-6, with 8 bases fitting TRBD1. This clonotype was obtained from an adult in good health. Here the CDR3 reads CASQGYRGNSPLHF. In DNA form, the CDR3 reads TGTGCCAGTCAAGGGTACAGGGGGAATTCACCCCTCCACTTT.